The sample holds many counts of the clone carrying this T cell receptor (beta chain). The sample belongs to a study of T-cell reconstitution after alpha-beta-depleted transplantation in children. This CDR3 has 14 amino acids. With 2 bases clipped from V and 6 bases from J, the junction kept 7 bases outside the gene matches. Germline V gene data show CDR1 as SGHDT and CDR2 as YYEEEE. As it was prepared, the TCRbeta library received unique molecular identifiers. TCRdb called the PCR reads again in MiXCR, with one record for every CDR3 protein. The table includes 600,000 to 700,000 distinct CDR3 sequences, 15% to 20% detected once.

This chain connects TRBV5-6 to TRBJ1-2, with 7 bases that match TRBD1. This receptor was identified in a human donor who donated a stem cell graft to a child with acute myeloid leukemia. The source material was PBMCs from the stem cell graft donor, sampled from the stem cell graft. This CDR3 is CASSLSGTVNGYTF. The CDR3 coding sequence is TGTGCCAGCAGCTTATCCGGGACAGTCAATGGCTACACCTTC.